This T cell receptor (beta chain) came from a study of blood T cell repertoires in COVID-19. For the study at large: Sites across the United States, Italy and Spain contributed samples from acute and convalescent COVID-19. PBMCs, B-cell-depleted T cells, or T cells were the source of the cDNA or gDNA that made up the material.

V was cut by 0 bases and J by 5 bases, with 5 bases left in between. Germline lookup yields CDR1 MNHEY and CDR2 SVGEGT. This CDR3 spans 13 amino acids. The authors' processing: Quantification of nucleated cells was approximated via reference gene primer amplification. Profiling relied on immunoSEQ multiplex PCR, and the TCRdb table lists in-frame clones only, not all of them. The V and J calls and clone size were taken over from that table, and D and trimming were inferred from the DNA. The sample comprises 70,000 to 95,000 clones, approximately 88% of which are singletons, and approximately 5% rests with the top ten.

Sample: peripheral blood. The chain employs TRBV6-2 or TRBV6-3 and TRBJ1-5; D is unclear. The source of this sequence is a middle-aged man with active COVID-19. The CDR3 protein is CASSYSTDQPQHF. The CDR3 region has the DNA TGTGCCAGCAGTTACTCAACAGATCAGCCCCAGCATTTT.